This TCR beta chain was identified in a study of blood T cell repertoires in COVID-19. In the authors' workflow: It was from reference gene primer amplification that nucleated cell counts were estimated. Sequenced by immunoSEQ multiplex PCR; TCRdb stores in-frame clones only, minus some. V and J calls plus clone size are reproduced from that table; the DNA served to infer D and trimming. The sample yields some 390,000 clones, around 87% seen once. J was trimmed by 1 base and V by 5 bases; bases with no gene match: 6. CDR1 KGHSH and CDR2 LQKENI come from the germline V gene. The CDR3 contains 16 residues.

The sequenced sample was peripheral blood. The chain joins TRBV18 to TRBJ2-5; 11 nucleotides match TRBD2. This sequence was found in a woman aged 55-75 years with COVID-19, enrolled during active disease. In DNA, the CDR3 is TGTGCCAGCTCATTCCGGACTAGCGGGCCCCAAGAGACCCAGTACTTC. Translating it yields CASSFRTSGPQETQYF.